The clone carrying this T cell receptor beta chain came up many times. The sample belongs to a study of T cells in Graves' hyperthyroidism and ophthalmopathy. Authors of the study amplified TCR beta CDR3 regions from RNA transcripts. Primed by the HTBI set, a first-round RT-PCR was run on the TCR CDR3. TCRdb processed the multiplex PCR reads anew with MiXCR; each CDR3 protein has one entry. The sample gives 250,000 to 300,000 distinct CDR3 sequences, roughly 14% of which show up once; almost 8% is in the top ten. Diagnoses used clinical symptoms, serum thyroxine and TRAb, thyroid ultrasound and orbital computed tomography. When hyperthyroidism was first diagnosed, the blood sample was taken, preceding any ophthalmopathy symptoms. The clonotype originates from a woman between 25 and 40 years old with Graves' hyperthyroidism that later progressed to Graves' ophthalmopathy. Sequenced: blood.

CDR3 nucleotide sequence: TGTGCCAGCGGGCCAGGGGGCTACGAGCAGTACTTC. It codes for CASGPGGYEQYF. The genes are TRBV28 and TRBJ2-7, with 7 nucleotides matching TRBD1. Germline V gene lookup returns CDR1 MDHEN and CDR2 SYDVKM. The CDR3 loop spans 12 amino acids. The trim removed 8 bases at V and 3 bases at J, leaving 4 bases unmatched.